The present T cell receptor beta chain was sequenced within a study of T cell responses to AZD1222 COVID-19 vaccine. Study-level points and caveats: White British ancestry dominated among donors, who included more females, and clonal diversity was possibly underestimated. Spike-specific TCR repertoires showed rising breadth and depth after two AZD1222 doses.

Germline V gene sequence: CDR1 MNHEY, CDR2 SVGAGI. The CDR3 runs to 13 residues. Worth noting for this clone: The antigen remains unidentified. One end of the junction varies from germline; a read error may be responsible.

Libraries were prepared by immunoSEQ multiplex PCR; TCRdb keeps only in-frame clonotypes and omits some of them. The sample contains about 100,000 clones, roughly 84% of which appear only once. The sample consisted of peripheral blood, taken on day 0 of AZD1222 vaccination. The chain combines TRBV6-5 with TRBJ2-7; D uncertain. The origin of this receptor is an adult in good health. CDR3 amino acids: CASSDSGPYEQYF. The CDR3 nucleotides read TGTGCCAGCAGTGACTCGGGTCCCTACGAGCAGTACTTC.